This TCR beta chain was obtained from a study of T cell responses to AZD1222 COVID-19 vaccine. About the research overall: Analyses pooled second doses at about 4 or about 12 weeks.

Whole-study results and caveats: Rises in breadth and depth of Spike-specific TCRs came after two AZD1222 doses. Vaccine-associated CD4 TCRs spanned spike, dominant at 160-218 and 743-854. The donor group comprised mostly white British people and more females; the analysis possibly underestimated clonal diversity.

Produced via immunoSEQ multiplex PCR; TCRdb's table is partial and in-frame only. Of tens of thousands of clones listed, about nine tenths are singletons. V shed 2 bases and J shed 3 bases, with 8 bases lying between them. There are 13 residues in the CDR3. Germline V gene sequence: CDR1 GTSNPN, CDR2 SVGIG (reference sequence). A note on this clone: Its target is not known. This same CDR3 is encoded by further DNA sequences in the sample.

Specimen: peripheral blood, collected on day 0 of AZD1222 vaccination. The sequence derives from an adult in good health. V is TRBV30 and J is TRBJ1-5; D call uncertain. The CDR3 sequence: CAWSSGPNQPQHF. CDR3 in DNA: TGTGCCTGGAGTTCTGGACCCAATCAGCCCCAGCATTTT.